The source of this T cell receptor (beta chain) is a study of neurological immune-mediated disorders. The CDR3 has 11 amino acids. Trimming cost V 3 bases and J 7 bases, with 6 bases left between them. CDR1 and CDR2 from the germline V gene are MNHEY and SMNVEV (reference sequence). Stored at -80 C, 2 million PBMCs were the source of the unsorted libraries. Ten or more counts support this clonotype. The antigen remains undetermined. General study results and limits: HTLV-1-associated myelopathy had the most TCR clonal expansion, whereas multiple sclerosis had the least (lower than in healthy controls). Private repertoires in all groups were suggested by the absence of shared CDR3 amino acid sequences among expanded clones across subjects.

The method for making cDNA was 5'RACE, and it used 10-nucleotide random UMIs. TCRdb used MiXCR to reprocess the 5' RACE reads, holding one entry per CDR3 protein. There are 40,000 to 50,000 distinct CDR3 sequences in the sample; about 2.3% occur only once, and roughly 12% lies in the top ten. Sequenced input: PBMCs. This sequence was found in a man aged 30-40 years with multiple sclerosis. The rearrangement uses TRBV27 and TRBJ1-1, with D unclear. This CDR3 is CASSFGLEAFF. In nucleotides, the CDR3 is TGTGCCAGCAGTTTCGGACTTGAAGCTTTCTTT.